A single TCR beta chain is shown here with its context. This specimen belongs to a study of blood T cell repertoires in COVID-19. Libraries were prepared by immunoSEQ multiplex PCR; TCRdb keeps only in-frame clonotypes and omits some of them. This table has 150,000 to 200,000 clones, 80% to 90% appearing once. The CDR3 is 17 residues long. Germline V gene sequence: CDR1 SGHTA, CDR2 FQGTGA. V trimming: 2 bases; J trimming: 0 bases; junction bases outside the gene matches: 6. The clonotype was recovered from a man aged 18 to 29 who had recovered from COVID-19. Material: peripheral blood. The chain has TRBV7-3 and TRBJ2-2, with TRBD2 matching over 7 bases. The CDR3 nucleotides are TGTGCCAGCAGCTTAGGGTTAGCGGGCACGAACACCGGGGAGCTGTTTTTT. Translated, it gives CASSLGLAGTNTGELFF.